Each of the 19 T cell receptor beta chains below was sequenced from the same sample in a study of T cell responses to AZD1222 COVID-19 vaccine. Profiling relied on immunoSEQ multiplex PCR, and the TCRdb table lists in-frame clones only, not all of them. The sample includes some 150,000 clones, around nine tenths seen only once; the top ten take 3.4%. The sequences come from peripheral blood, collected on day 0 of AZD1222 vaccination. Source of these receptors: an adult in good health.

The V and J genes are TRBV9 and TRBJ2-5; D is perhaps TRBD2 (6 bases). This CDR3 is 13 amino acids long. Germline V gene sequence: CDR1 SGDLS, CDR2 YYNGEE. Trimming stripped 0 bases from V and 5 bases from J, with 8 bases between. The CDR3 DNA reads TGTGCCAGCAGCGTAGGGGGAGGTGAGACCCAGTACTTC. This sequence encodes CASSVGGGETQYF.

This chain uses TRBV6-1 with TRBJ2-3, with TRBD2 matching 12 bases. The CDR3 spans 15 residues. J was trimmed by 4 bases and V by 2 bases; bases with no gene match: 1. Germline CDR1 and CDR2: MNHNS and SASEGT. As DNA, the CDR3 is TGTGCCAGCAGTGAATCTAGCGGGGGGGCAGATACGCAGTATTTT. Its translation is CASSESSGGADTQYF.

This clone came up once. J is TRBJ1-4 and V is TRBV11-1, with D hard to call. Trimming cost V 9 bases and J 0 bases, with 14 bases left between them. Germline values: CDR1 SGHAT, CDR2 FQDESV (reference sequence). The CDR3 runs to 15 residues. This CDR3 is CARKPRVATNEKLFF. The CDR3 nucleotides are TGTGCCAGAAAACCAAGAGTGGCAACTAATGAAAAACTGTTTTTT.

The V and J genes are TRBV7-6 and TRBJ2-1; possible D gene TRBD1, 6 bases. This CDR3 spans 16 amino acids. V lost 5 bases and J lost 8, with 22 bases in between. Germline assignment: CDR1 SGHVS and CDR2 FNYEAQ. As DNA, the CDR3 is TGTGCCAGCAGCCCCCGGATAAGGCAGGGGAGAGATGAGCAGTTCTTC. Amino acid sequence: CASSPRIRQGRDEQFF.

CDR3 sequence (DNA): TGTGCCACCAGTGACAGGACAGGGGGGAATGATGGCTACACCTTC. Its protein is CATSDRTGGNDGYTF. The V gene is TRBV24-1, the J gene TRBJ1-2; 10 bases fit TRBD1. Germline CDR1 is KGHDR and CDR2 is SFDVKD. The CDR3 covers 15 residues. After removal of 4 bases from V and 6 bases from J, the junction contained 7 bases not matched to a gene.

This chain joins TRBV4-3 and TRBJ1-6; D unclear. Trimming cost V 0 bases and J 1 base, with 13 bases left between them. The CDR3 totals 18 residues. The V gene's germline CDR1 is LGHNA and CDR2 YSLEER. DNA for the CDR3: TGCGCCAGCAGCCAAGATGACCACAGAGCGTCCTATAATTCACCCCTCCACTTT. Protein sequence: CASSQDDHRASYNSPLHF.

The genes are TRBV18 and TRBJ2-7, with D perhaps TRBD2 (5 bases). V shed 3 bases and J shed 0 bases, with 9 bases lying between them. The length of the CDR3 is 14 residues. Germline-derived CDR1 and CDR2 are KGHSH and LQKENI. The CDR3 region has the DNA TGTGCCAGCTCACCCTCTAGCTCCTCCTACGAGCAGTACTTC. Encoded protein: CASSPSSSSYEQYF.

This chain uses TRBV2 with TRBJ1-5; D gene ambiguous. Trimming shortened V by 6 bases and J by 1 base, and 10 bases separated the two germline ends. CDR3 size: 14 residues. Per germline, CDR1 SNHLY and CDR2 FYNNEI. CDR3 sequence reads: CASRQTASNQPQHF. CDR3 nucleotides: TGTGCCAGCAGGCAAACAGCGAGCAATCAGCCCCAGCATTTT.

J is TRBJ2-1 and V is TRBV19; 7 bases map to TRBD2. Germline CDR1 LNHDA, CDR2 SQIVND (reference sequence). V was pared by 7 bases and J by 4 bases, with 16 bases of the junction left unmatched. This CDR3 spans 17 amino acids. In DNA form, the CDR3 reads TGTGCCAGTACTCCTATAGGGGCTAGCGGAGCTTACAATGAGCAGTTCTTC. Protein: CASTPIGASGAYNEQFF.

This chain joins TRBV12-3 or TRBV12-4 and TRBJ2-7; D possibly matches TRBD1 or TRBD2 (5 bases each). CDR3 length equals 12 residues. V gave up 3 bases and J gave up 3 bases, with 6 bases separating them. DNA of the CDR3: TGTGCCAGCAGTTTTGGGGGCTACGAGCAGTACTTC. Translating gives CASSFGGYEQYF.

The V and J genes are TRBV19 and TRBJ2-2; D may be TRBD2 (6 bases). This CDR3 is built from 14 residues. CDR1 and CDR2 (germline): LNHDA, SQIVND (reference sequence). The ends were cut back, 2 bases at V and 5 bases at J, with 9 bases in the middle. The CDR3 is CASSISAGTGELFF. CDR3 bases: TGTGCCAGTAGTATATCGGCGGGGACCGGGGAGCTGTTTTTT.

The J gene is TRBJ2-7, the V gene TRBV9; TRBD2 aligns across 8 bases. The V and J ends lost 0 bases and 2 bases, in that order; junction bases with no gene match: 4. The CDR3 sequence is 15 residues long. Germline V lookup: CDR1 SGDLS, CDR2 YYNGEE. For the CDR3, the DNA is TGTGCCAGCAGCGTAGGTCGGGAGGGAACCTACGAGCAGTACTTC. It encodes CASSVGREGTYEQYF.

The chain uses TRBV6-1 and TRBJ2-7; 9 bases agree with TRBD1. This CDR3 comprises 15 residues. Trimming took 3 bases from V and 3 from J; bases not matched to a gene: 6. Germline CDR1 and CDR2: MNHNS and SASEGT. The CDR3 region is CASSEGQGEIYEQYF. The CDR3 DNA is TGTGCCAGCAGTGAGGGACAGGGAGAAATCTACGAGCAGTACTTC.

This clone was observed many times. The V call is TRBV27, the J call TRBJ2-7; D is ambiguous. V lost 6 bases and J 3 bases, leaving 6 bases between the germline ends. Germline V gene lookup returns CDR1 MNHEY and CDR2 SMNVEV (reference sequence). CDR3 length: 11 amino acids. DNA for the CDR3: TGTGCCAGCAGCGGAGTCTACGAGCAGTACTTC. It yields the protein CASSGVYEQYF.

This rearrangement joins TRBV5-4 to TRBJ1-2; possibly TRBD1 for D (5 bases). Trimming stripped 2 bases from V and 5 bases from J, with 13 bases between. The CDR3 consists of 14 residues. Germline V gene sequence: CDR1 SGHNT, CDR2 YYREEE (reference sequence). In DNA, the CDR3 is TGTGCCAGCAGCTTAACCGGGACCCGGTATGGCTACACCTTC. It codes for CASSLTGTRYGYTF.

The V call is TRBV12-3 or TRBV12-4, the J call TRBJ2-1; D is ambiguous. The CDR3 is 11 residues long. The ends were cut back, 3 bases at V and 9 bases at J, with 6 bases in the middle. The CDR3 DNA sequence: TGTGCCAGCAGTTTTAGAGGTGAGCAGTTCTTC. Translation gives CASSFRGEQFF.

This chain links TRBV4-1 with TRBJ1-2; 7 nucleotides agree with TRBD1. J was trimmed by 7 bases and V by 4 bases; bases with no gene match: 12. This CDR3 has 15 residues. In germline, CDR1 is MGHRA, CDR2 YSYEKL. The CDR3 DNA is TGCGCCAGCAGCCCCCGACAGGGCCCCATGAGTGGCTACACCTTC. Protein sequence: CASSPRQGPMSGYTF.

The V gene is TRBV12-3 or TRBV12-4, the J gene TRBJ2-3; D possibly corresponds to TRBD1 (6 bases). The CDR3 length is 12 residues. V shed 7 bases and J shed 5 bases, with 10 bases lying between them. CDR3 residues: CASTQGKDTQYF. CDR3 coding DNA: TGTGCCAGCACCCAGGGGAAAGATACGCAGTATTTT.

The chain is built from TRBV5-1 and TRBJ2-5; perhaps D is TRBD1 or TRBD2 (5 bases each). V was cut by 4 bases and J by 5 bases, with 18 bases left in between. The CDR3 contains 15 residues. Germline V lookup: CDR1 SGHRS, CDR2 YFSETQ. Here the CDR3 DNA reads TGCGCCAGCAGCACCAACCCGGGGCTAGCTGAGACCCAGTACTTC. It yields the protein CASSTNPGLAETQYF.